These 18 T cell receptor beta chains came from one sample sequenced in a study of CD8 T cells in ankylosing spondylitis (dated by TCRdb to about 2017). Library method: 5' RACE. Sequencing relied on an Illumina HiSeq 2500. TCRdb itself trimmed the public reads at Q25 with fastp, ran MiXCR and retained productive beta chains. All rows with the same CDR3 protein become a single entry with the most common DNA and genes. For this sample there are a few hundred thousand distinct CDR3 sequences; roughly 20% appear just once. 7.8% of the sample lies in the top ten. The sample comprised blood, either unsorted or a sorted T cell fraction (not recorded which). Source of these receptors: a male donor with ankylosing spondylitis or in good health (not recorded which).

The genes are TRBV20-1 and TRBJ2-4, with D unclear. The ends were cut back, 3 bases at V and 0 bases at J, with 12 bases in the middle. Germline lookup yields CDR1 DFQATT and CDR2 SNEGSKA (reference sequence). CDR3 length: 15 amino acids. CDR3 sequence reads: CSASFGLLAKNIQYF. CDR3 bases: TGCAGTGCTAGTTTCGGTTTACTAGCCAAAAACATTCAGTACTTC.

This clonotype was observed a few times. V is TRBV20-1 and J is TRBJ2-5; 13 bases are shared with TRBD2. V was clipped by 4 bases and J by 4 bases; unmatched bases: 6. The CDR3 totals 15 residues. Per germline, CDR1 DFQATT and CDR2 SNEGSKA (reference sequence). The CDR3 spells CSATRTSGRRETQYF. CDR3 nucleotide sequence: TGCAGTGCTACCCGGACTAGCGGGAGACGAGAGACCCAGTACTTC.

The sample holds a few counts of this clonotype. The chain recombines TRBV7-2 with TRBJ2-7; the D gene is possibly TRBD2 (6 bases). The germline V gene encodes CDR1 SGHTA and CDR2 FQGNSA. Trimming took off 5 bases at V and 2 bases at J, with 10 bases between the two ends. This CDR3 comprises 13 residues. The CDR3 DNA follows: TGTGCCAGCAGCCCTGGCGGGACCTACGAGCAGTACGTC. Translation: CASSPGGTYEQYV.

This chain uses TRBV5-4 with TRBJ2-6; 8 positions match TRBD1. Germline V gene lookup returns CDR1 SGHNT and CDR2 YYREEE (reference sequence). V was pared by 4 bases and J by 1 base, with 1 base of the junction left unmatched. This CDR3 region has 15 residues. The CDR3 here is CASSRQGSGANVLTF. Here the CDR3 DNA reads TGTGCCAGCAGCCGACAGGGGTCTGGGGCCAACGTCCTGACTTTC.

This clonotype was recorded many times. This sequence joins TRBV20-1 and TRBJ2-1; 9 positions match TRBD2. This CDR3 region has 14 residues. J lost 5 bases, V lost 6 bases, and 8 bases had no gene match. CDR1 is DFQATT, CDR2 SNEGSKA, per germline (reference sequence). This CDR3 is CSAQTSGDHNEQFF. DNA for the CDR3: TGCAGTGCGCAGACTAGCGGAGACCACAATGAGCAGTTCTTC.

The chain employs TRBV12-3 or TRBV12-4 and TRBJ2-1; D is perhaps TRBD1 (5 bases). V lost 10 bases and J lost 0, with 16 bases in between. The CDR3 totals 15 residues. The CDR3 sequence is CATKQTDSSYNEQFF. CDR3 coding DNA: TGTGCCACCAAACAGACAGACAGCTCCTACAATGAGCAGTTCTTC.

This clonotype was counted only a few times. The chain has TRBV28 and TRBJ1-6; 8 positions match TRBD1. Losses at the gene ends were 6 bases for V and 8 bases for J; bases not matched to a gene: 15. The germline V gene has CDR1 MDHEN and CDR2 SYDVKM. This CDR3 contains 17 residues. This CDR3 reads CASSQQGGGRFDSPLHF. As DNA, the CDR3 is TGTGCCAGCAGCCAACAGGGGGGAGGGAGGTTCGATTCACCCCTCCACTTT.

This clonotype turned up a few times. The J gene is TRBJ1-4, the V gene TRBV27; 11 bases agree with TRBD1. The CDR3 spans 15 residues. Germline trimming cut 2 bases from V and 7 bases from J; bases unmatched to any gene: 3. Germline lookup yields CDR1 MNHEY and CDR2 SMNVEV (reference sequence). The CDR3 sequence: CASSLRDRGTEKLFF. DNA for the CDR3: TGTGCCAGCAGTTTACGGGACAGGGGGACTGAAAAACTGTTTTTT. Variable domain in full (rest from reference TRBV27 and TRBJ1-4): EAQVTQNPRYLITVTGKKLTVTCSQNMNHEYMSWYRQDPGLGLRQIYYSMNVEVTDKGDVPEGYKVSRKEKRNFPLILESPSPNQTSLYFCASSLRDRGTEKLFFGSGTQLSVL.

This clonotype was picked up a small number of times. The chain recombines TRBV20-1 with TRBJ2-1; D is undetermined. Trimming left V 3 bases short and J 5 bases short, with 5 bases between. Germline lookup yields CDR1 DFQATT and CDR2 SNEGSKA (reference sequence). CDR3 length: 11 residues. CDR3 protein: CSASINNEQFF. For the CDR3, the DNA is TGCAGTGCTAGCATCAACAATGAGCAGTTCTTC.

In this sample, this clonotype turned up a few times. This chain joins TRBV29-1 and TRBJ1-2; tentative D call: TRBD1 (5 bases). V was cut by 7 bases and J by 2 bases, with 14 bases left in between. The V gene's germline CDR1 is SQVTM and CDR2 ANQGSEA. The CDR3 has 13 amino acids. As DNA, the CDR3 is TGCAGCGCCTCGGTGGGGCCCAACTATGGCTACACCTTC. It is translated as CSASVGPNYGYTF.

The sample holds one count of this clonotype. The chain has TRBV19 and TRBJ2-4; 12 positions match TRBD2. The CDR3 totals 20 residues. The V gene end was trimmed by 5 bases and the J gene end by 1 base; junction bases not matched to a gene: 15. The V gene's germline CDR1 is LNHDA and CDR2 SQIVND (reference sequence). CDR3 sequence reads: CASSLSPSGGAQMAKNIQYF. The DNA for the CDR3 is TGTGCCAGTAGTCTATCCCCTAGCGGGGGGGCTCAAATGGCCAAAAACATTCAGTACTTC.

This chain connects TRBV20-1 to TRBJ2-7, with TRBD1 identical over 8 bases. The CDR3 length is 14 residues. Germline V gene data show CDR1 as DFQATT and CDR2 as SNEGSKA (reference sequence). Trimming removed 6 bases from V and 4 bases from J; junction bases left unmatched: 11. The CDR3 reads CSAEVRDRGYEQYV. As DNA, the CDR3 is TGCAGTGCGGAAGTTCGAGACAGGGGTTACGAGCAGTACGTC.

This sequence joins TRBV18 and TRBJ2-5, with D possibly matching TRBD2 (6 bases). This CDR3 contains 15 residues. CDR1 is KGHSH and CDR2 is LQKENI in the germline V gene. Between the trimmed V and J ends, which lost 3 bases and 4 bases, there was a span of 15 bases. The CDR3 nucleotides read TGTGCCAGCTCACCCCTTGGGCAGGGAGGAGAGACCCAGTACTTC. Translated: CASSPLGQGGETQYF.

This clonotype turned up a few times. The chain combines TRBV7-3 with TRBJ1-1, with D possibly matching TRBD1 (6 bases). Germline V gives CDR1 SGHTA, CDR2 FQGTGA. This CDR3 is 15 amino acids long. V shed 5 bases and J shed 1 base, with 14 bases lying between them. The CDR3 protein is CASSPEQGRNTEAFF. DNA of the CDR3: TGTGCCAGCAGCCCCGAACAGGGAAGGAACACTGAAGCTTTCTTT.

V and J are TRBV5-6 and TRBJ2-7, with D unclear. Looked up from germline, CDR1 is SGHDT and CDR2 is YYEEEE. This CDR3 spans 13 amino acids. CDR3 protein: CASSLGQSNIRDV. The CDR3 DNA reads TGTGCCAGCAGCTTGGGGCAGTCCAATATTCGGGACGTC.

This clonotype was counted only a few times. CDR3 sequence reads: CASSPGVAGTDTQYF. CDR3 DNA: TGTGCCAGCAGCCCGGGGGTAGCGGGCACAGATACGCAGTATTTT. The rearrangement uses TRBV6-1 and TRBJ2-3, with D tentatively TRBD2 (6 bases). V was shortened by 6 bases and J by 1 base, with 14 bases between the two germline ends. Germline CDR1 reads MNHNS; CDR2 reads SASEGT. This CDR3 has 15 residues.

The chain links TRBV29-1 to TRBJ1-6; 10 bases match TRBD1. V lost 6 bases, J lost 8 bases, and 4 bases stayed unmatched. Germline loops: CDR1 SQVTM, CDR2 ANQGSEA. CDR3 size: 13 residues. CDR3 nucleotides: TGCAGCGTGAGACAGGGGGCATATTCACCCCTCCACTTT. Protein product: CSVRQGAYSPLHF.

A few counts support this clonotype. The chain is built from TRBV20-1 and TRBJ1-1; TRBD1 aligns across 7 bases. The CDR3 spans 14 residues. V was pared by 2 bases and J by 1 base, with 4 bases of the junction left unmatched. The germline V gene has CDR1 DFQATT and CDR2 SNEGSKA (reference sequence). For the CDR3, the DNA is TGCAGTGCTAGAATGACAGGGAGGAACACTGAAGCTTTCTTT. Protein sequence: CSARMTGRNTEAFF.